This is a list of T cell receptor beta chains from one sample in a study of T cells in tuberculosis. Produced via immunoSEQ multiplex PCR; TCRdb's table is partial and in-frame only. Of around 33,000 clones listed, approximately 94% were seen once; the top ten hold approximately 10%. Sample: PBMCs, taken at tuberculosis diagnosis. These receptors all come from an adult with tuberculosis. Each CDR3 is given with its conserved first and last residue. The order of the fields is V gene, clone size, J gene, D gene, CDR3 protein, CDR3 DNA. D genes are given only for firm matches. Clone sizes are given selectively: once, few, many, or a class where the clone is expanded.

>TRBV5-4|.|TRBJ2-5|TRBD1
CASSTRTGGETQYF
TGTGCCAGCAGCACCCGGACAGGAGGAGAGACCCAGTACTTC
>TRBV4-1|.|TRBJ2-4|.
CASSRAGLPENIQYF
TGCGCCAGCAGCCGGGCGGGACTCCCGGAAAACATTCAGTACTTC
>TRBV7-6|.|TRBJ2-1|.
CASSLDLVGVDEQFF
TGTGCCAGCAGCTTAGATCTAGTCGGTGTCGATGAGCAGTTCTTC
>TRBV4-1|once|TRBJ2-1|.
CASSHDPWGESSYNEQFF
TGCGCCAGCAGCCATGATCCGTGGGGGGAGAGCTCCTACAATGAGCAGTTCTTC
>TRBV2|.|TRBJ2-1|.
CASSATGREQFF
TGTGCCAGCAGTGCGACAGGCCGGGAGCAGTTCTTC
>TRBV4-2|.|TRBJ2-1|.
CASSQDPTFGVGGQLNEQFF
TGTGCCAGCAGCCAAGATCCGACTTTCGGGGTCGGAGGCCAACTTAATGAGCAGTTCTTC
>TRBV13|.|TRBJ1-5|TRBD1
CASSLVAQLLGTGDRNQPQHF
TGTGCCAGCAGCTTAGTAGCCCAGCTTTTAGGGACAGGGGATCGCAATCAGCCCCAGCATTTT
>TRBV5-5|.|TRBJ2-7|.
CASIPGRTATYEQYF
TGTGCCAGCATCCCTGGTCGGACAGCCACCTACGAGCAGTACTTC
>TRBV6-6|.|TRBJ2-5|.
CAISTGETQYF
TGTGCCATTTCCACGGGAGAGACCCAGTACTTC
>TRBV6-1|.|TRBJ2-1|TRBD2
CASSPPGLANNEQFF
TGTGCCAGCAGTCCCCCGGGACTAGCGAACAATGAGCAGTTCTTC
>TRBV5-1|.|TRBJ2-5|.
CASSLGSETQYF
TGCGCCAGCAGCTTGGGTTCGGAGACCCAGTACTTC
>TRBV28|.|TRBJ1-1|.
CASSPPPRLSGSTEAFF
TGTGCCAGCAGTCCCCCGCCCCGATTGTCGGGTAGCACTGAAGCTTTCTTT
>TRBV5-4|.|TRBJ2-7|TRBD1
CASSLARDRAAYEQYF
TGTGCCAGCAGCCTCGCCCGGGACAGGGCAGCCTACGAGCAGTACTTC
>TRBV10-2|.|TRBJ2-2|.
CASSARTGNTGELFF
TGCGCCAGCAGTGCAAGAACTGGGAACACCGGGGAGCTGTTTTTT
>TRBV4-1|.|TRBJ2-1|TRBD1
CASSQGQGAYNEQFF
TGCGCCAGCAGCCAAGGACAGGGGGCGTATAATGAGCAGTTCTTC